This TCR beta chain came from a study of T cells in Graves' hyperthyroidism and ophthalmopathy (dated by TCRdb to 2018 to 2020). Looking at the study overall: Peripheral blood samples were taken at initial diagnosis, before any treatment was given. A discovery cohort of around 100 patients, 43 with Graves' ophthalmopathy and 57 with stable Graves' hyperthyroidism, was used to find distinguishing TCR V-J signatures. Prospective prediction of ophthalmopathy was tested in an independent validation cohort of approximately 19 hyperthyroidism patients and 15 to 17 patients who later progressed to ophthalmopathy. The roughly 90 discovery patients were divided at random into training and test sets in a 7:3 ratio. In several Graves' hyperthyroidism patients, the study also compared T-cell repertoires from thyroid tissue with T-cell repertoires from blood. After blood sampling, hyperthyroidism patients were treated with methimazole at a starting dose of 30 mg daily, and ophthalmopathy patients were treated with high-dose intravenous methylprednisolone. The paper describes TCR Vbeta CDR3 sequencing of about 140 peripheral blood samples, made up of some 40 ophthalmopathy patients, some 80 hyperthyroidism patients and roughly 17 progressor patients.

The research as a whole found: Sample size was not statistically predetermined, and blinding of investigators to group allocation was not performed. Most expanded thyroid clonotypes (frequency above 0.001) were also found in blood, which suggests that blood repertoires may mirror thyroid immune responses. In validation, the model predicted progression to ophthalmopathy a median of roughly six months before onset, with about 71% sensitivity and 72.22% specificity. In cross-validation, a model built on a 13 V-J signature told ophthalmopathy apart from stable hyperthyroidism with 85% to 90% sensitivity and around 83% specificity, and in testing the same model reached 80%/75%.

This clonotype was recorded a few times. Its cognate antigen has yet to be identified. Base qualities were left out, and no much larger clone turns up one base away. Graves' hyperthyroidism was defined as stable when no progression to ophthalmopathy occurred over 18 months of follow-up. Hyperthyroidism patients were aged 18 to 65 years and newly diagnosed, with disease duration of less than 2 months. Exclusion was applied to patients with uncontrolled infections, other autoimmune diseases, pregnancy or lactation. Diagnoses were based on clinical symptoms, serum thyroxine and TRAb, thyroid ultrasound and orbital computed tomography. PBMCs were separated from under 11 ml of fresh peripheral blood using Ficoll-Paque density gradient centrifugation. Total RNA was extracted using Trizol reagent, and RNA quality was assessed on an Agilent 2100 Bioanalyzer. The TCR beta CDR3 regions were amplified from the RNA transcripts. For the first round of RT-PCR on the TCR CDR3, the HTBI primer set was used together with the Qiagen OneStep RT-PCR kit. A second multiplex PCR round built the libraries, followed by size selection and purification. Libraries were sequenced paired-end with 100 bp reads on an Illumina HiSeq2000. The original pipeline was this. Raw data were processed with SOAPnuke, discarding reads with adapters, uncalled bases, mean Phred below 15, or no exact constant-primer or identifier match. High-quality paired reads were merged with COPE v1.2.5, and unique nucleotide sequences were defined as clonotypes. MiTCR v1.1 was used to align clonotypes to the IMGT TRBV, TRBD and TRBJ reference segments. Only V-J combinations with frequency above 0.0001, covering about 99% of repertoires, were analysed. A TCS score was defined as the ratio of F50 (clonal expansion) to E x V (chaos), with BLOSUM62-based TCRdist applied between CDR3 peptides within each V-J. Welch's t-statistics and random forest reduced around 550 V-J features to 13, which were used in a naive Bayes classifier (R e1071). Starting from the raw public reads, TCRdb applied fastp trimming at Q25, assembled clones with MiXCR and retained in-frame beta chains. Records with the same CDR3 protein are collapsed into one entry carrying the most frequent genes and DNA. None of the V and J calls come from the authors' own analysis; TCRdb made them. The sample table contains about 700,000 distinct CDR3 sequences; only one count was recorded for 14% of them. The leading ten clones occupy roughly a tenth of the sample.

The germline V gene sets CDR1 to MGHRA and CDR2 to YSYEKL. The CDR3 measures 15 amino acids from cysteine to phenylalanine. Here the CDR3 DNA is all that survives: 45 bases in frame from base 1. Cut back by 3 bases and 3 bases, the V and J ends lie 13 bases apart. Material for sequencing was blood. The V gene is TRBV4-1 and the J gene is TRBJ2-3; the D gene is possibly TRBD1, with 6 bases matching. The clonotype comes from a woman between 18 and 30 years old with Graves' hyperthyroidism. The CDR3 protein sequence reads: CASSHQGFGTDTQYF. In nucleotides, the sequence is TGCGCCAGCAGCCATCAGGGGTTCGGAACAGATACGCAGTATTTT.